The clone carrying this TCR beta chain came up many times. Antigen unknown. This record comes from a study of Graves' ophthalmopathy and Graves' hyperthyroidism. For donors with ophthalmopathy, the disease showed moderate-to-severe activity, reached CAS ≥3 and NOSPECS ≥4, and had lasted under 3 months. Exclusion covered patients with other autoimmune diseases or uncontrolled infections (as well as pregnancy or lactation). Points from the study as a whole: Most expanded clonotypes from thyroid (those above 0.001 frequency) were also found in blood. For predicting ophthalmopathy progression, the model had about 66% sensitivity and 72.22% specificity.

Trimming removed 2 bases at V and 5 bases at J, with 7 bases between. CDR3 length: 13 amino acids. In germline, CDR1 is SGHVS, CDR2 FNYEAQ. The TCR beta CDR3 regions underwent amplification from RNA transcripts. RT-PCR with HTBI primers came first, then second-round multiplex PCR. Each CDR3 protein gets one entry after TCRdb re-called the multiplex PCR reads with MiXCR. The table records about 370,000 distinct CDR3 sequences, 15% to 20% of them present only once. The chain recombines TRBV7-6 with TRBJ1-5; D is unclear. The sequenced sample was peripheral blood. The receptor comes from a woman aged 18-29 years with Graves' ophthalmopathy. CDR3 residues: CASSLLGHQPQHF. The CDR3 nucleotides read TGTGCCAGCAGCTTACTTGGGCATCAGCCCCAGCATTTT.